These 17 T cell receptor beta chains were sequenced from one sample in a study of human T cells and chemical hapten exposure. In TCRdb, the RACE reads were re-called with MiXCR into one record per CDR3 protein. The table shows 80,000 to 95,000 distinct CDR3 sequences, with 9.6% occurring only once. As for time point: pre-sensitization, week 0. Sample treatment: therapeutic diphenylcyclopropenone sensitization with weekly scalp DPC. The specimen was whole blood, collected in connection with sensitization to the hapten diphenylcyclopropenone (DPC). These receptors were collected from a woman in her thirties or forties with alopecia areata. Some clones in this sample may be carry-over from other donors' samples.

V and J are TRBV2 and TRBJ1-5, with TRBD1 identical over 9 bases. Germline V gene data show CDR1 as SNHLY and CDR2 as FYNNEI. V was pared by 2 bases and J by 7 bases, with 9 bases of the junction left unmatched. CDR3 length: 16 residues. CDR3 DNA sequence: TGTGCCAGCAGTGAATTCCGGGACAGGGATAGCCAGCCCCAGCATTTT. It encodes CASSEFRDRDSQPQHF.

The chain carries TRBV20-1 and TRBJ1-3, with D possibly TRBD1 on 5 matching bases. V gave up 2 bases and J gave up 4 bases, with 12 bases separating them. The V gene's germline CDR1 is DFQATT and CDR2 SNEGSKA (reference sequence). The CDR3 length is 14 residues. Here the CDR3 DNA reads TGCAGTGCTAGACTATGGTCAGGGGGAAACACCATATATTTT. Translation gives CSARLWSGGNTIYF.

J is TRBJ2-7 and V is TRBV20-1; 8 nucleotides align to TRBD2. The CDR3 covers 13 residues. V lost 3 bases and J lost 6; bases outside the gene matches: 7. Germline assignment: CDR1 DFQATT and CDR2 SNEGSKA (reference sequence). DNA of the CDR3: TGCAGTGCTAGGAGGACGGGAGGGGTCGAGCAGTACTTC. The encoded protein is CSARRTGGVEQYF.

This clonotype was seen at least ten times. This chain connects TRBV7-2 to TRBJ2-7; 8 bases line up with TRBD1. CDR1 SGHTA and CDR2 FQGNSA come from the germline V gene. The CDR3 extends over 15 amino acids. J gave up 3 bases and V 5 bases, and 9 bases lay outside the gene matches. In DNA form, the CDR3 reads TGTGCCAGCAGCCGAGAGACAGGGGCCCGCTACGAGCAGTACTTC. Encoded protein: CASSRETGARYEQYF.

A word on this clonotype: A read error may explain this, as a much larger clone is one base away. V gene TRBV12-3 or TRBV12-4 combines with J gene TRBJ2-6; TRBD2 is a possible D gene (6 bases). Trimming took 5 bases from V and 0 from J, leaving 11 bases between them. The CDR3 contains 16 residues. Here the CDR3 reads CASSRRDPSGANVLTF. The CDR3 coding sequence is TGTGCCAGCAGTAGGAGGGACCCCTCTGGGGCCAACGTCCTGACTTTC.

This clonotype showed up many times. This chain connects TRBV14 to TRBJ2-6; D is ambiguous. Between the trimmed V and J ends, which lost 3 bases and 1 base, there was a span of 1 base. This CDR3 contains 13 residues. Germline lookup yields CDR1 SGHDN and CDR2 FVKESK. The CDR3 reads CASSQSGANVLTF. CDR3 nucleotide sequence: TGTGCCAGCAGCCAGTCTGGGGCCAACGTCCTGACTTTC.

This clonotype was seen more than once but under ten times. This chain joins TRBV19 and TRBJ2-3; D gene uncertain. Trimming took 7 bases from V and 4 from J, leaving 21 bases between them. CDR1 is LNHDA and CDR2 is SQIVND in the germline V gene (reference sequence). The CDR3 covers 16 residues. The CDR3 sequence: CASKRVGVHTPDTQYF. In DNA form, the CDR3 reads TGTGCCAGTAAACGGGTAGGAGTCCACACACCAGATACGCAGTATTTT.

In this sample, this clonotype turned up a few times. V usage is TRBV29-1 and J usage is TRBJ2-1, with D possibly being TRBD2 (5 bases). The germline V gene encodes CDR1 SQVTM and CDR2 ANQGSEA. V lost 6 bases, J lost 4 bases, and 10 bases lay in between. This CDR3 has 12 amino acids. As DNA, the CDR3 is TGCAGCGTGCTAGCTGATTACAATGAGCAGTTCTTC. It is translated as CSVLADYNEQFF.

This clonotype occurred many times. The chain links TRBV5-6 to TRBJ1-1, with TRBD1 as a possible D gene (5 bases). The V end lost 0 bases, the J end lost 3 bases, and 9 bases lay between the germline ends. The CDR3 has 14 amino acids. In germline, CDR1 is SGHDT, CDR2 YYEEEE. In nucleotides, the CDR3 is TGTGCCAGCAGCTTGGGGGGCCAGGACACTGAAGCTTTCTTT. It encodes CASSLGGQDTEAFF. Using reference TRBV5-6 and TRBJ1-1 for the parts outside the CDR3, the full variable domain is DAGVTQSPTHLIKTRGQQVTLRCSPKSGHDTVSWYQQALGQGPQFIFQYYEEEERQRGNFPDRFSGHQFPNYSSELNVNALLLGDSALYLCASSLGGQDTEAFFGQGTRLTVV.

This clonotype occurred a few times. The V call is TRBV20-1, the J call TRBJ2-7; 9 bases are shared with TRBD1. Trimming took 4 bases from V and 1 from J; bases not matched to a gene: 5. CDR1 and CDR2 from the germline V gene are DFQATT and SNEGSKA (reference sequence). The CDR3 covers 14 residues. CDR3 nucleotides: TGCAGTGCTAATGGGGGGACAGGGTCCTACGAGCAGTACTTC. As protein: CSANGGTGSYEQYF.

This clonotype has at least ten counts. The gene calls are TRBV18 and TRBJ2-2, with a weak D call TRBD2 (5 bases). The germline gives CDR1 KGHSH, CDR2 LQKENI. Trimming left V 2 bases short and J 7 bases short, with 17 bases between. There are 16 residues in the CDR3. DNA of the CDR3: TGTGCCAGCTCACCAAAGGAGACTGATCGGGACGGGGAGCTGTTTTTT. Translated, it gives CASSPKETDRDGELFF.

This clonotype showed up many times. The CDR3 loop is CASSDRREETQYF. The CDR3 nucleotides read TGTGCCAGTAGTGACCGGAGAGAGGAGACCCAGTACTTC. The chain is built from TRBV19 and TRBJ2-5; D is unclear. The V end lost 5 bases, the J end lost 5 bases, and 12 bases lay between the germline ends. Germline V gene lookup returns CDR1 LNHDA and CDR2 SQIVND (reference sequence). The CDR3 runs to 13 residues.

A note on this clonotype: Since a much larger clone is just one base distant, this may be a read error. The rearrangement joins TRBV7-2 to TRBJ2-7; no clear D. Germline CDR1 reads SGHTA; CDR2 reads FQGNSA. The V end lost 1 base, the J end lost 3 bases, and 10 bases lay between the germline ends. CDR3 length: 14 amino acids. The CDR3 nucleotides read TGTGCCAGCAGCTTAGTAGGCAAGGACTACGAGCAGTACTTC. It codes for CASSLVGKDYEQYF.

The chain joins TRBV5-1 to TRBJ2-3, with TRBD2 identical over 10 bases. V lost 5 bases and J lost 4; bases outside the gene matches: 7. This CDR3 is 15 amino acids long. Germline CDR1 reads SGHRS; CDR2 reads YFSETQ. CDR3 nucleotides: TGCGCCAGCAGTTTAAGCGGGGGGGCCGCAGATACGCAGTATTTT. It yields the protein CASSLSGGAADTQYF.

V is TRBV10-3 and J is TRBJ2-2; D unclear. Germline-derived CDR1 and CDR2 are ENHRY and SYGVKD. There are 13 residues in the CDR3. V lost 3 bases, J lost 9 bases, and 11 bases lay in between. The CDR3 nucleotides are TGTGCCATCAGTGATTGGTTTAGCAGGGAGCTGTTTTTT. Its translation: CAISDWFSRELFF.

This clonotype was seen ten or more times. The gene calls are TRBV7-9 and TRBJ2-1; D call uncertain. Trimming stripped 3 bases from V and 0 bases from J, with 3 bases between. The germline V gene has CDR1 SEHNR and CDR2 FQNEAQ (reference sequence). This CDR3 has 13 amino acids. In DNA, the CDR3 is TGTGCCAGCAGCTTCAACTCCTACAATGAGCAGTTCTTC. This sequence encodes CASSFNSYNEQFF.

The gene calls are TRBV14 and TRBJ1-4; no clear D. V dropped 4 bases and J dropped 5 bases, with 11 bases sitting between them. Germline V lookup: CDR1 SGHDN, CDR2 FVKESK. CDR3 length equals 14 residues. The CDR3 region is CASSLGGRNEKLFF. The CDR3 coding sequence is TGTGCCAGCAGCCTCGGAGGGCGGAATGAAAAACTGTTTTTT. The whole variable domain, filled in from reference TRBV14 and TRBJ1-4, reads EAGVTQFPSHSVIEKGQTVTLRCDPISGHDNLYWYRRVMGKEIKFLLHFVKESKQDESGMPNNRFLAERTGGTYSTLKVQPAELEDSGVYFCASSLGGRNEKLFFGSGTQLSVL.